This entry lists 25 T cell receptor beta chains sequenced from one sample in a study of T cells in Graves' hyperthyroidism and ophthalmopathy. The investigators amplified TCR beta CDR3 regions from RNA transcripts. Primed by the HTBI set, a first-round RT-PCR was run on the TCR CDR3. Via MiXCR, TCRdb re-called the multiplex PCR reads, giving one row per CDR3 protein. The table shows around 300,000 distinct CDR3 sequences, with 20% to 30% occurring only once. Source material: blood. These TCRs come from a man aged 40-50 years with Graves' hyperthyroidism that later progressed to Graves' ophthalmopathy.

This clonotype was counted at least ten times. The chain combines TRBV2 with TRBJ2-5; D may be TRBD1 (6 bases). From germline, CDR1 is SNHLY and CDR2 FYNNEI. Trimming removed 7 bases from V and 1 base from J, with 13 bases in between. This CDR3 comprises 14 residues. The CDR3 loop is CASNGRTAQETQYF. DNA of the CDR3: TGTGCCAGCAACGGAAGGACAGCCCAAGAGACCCAGTACTTC.

This clonotype was detected ten times or more. V is TRBV7-9 and J is TRBJ1-1, with TRBD1 matching over 9 bases. The CDR3 length is 15 residues. Germline trimming cut 6 bases from V and 8 bases from J; bases unmatched to any gene: 13. Per germline, CDR1 SEHNR and CDR2 FQNEAQ (reference sequence). CDR3 coding DNA: TGTGCCAGCAGTGCGCCGGGACAGGGCATCTTCGAAGCTTTCTTT. This sequence encodes CASSAPGQGIFEAFF.

The J gene is TRBJ2-7, the V gene TRBV28; TRBD1 matches 7 bases. V shed 11 bases, J shed 0 bases, and the junction held 7 bases outside the gene matches. Germline CDR1 MDHEN, CDR2 SYDVKM. This CDR3 contains 13 residues. CDR3 residues: CASQGQNSYEQYF. For the CDR3, the DNA is TGTGCCTCACAGGGGCAGAACTCCTACGAGCAGTACTTC.

This clonotype has a count of ten or more. The gene calls are TRBV12-3 or TRBV12-4 and TRBJ2-4; 7 bases are shared with TRBD2. The CDR3 loop spans 16 amino acids. V shed 3 bases, J shed 0 bases, and the junction held 5 bases outside the gene matches. The CDR3, as DNA: TGTGCCAGCAGTTTTAGACTAGCAGAAGCCAAAAACATTCAGTACTTC. Translating gives CASSFRLAEAKNIQYF.

The chain joins TRBV10-3 to TRBJ2-7; 9 nucleotides align to TRBD2. V was pared by 8 bases and J by 7 bases, with 12 bases of the junction left unmatched. CDR1 is ENHRY and CDR2 is SYGVKD in the germline V gene. This CDR3 is 14 amino acids long. The CDR3 reads CAIQSGRTSWEQYF. DNA of the CDR3: TGTGCCATCCAAAGCGGGAGGACCTCCTGGGAGCAGTACTTC.

The rearrangement links TRBV11-2 to TRBJ2-2; 14 bases line up with TRBD2. Looked up from germline, CDR1 is SGHAT and CDR2 is FQNNGV. After removal of 5 bases from V and 0 bases from J, the junction contained 2 bases not matched to a gene. This CDR3 has 17 amino acids. The CDR3 DNA reads TGTGCCAGCAGCCTGGGACTAGCGGGAGCGAACACCGGGGAGCTGTTTTTT. Amino acid sequence: CASSLGLAGANTGELFF.

This clonotype was counted ten times or more. The chain combines TRBV11-2 with TRBJ2-2; D gene ambiguous. CDR1 SGHAT and CDR2 FQNNGV come from the germline V gene. CDR3 length: 16 residues. V lost 3 bases to trimming and J lost 6 bases, with 17 bases between them. Here the CDR3 reads CASSFTEKVISGELFF. In DNA form, the CDR3 reads TGTGCCAGCAGCTTCACGGAGAAGGTGATCTCCGGGGAGCTGTTTTTT.

V and J are TRBV6-2 or TRBV6-3 and TRBJ2-7, with 12 bases lining up with TRBD2. The CDR3 consists of 16 residues. J gave up 2 bases and V 5 bases, and 7 bases lay outside the gene matches. Per the germline V gene, CDR1 is MNHEY and CDR2 is SVGEGT. CDR3 in amino acids: CASSPPLAGGTYEQYF. In DNA form, the CDR3 reads TGTGCCAGCAGTCCTCCTCTAGCGGGGGGGACCTACGAGCAGTACTTC.

Here the CDR3 DNA reads TGCGCCAGCAGCCCAACCCCTCCGGGGGGCTCCTACAATGAGCAGTTCTTC. Translation: CASSPTPPGGSYNEQFF. This chain connects TRBV5-1 to TRBJ2-1, with TRBD2 matching over 7 bases. Germline CDR1 is SGHRS and CDR2 is YFSETQ. The CDR3 contains 17 residues. Trimming removed 4 bases from V and 0 bases from J; junction bases left unmatched: 10.

The chain has TRBV6-5 and TRBJ2-7; 12 bases agree with TRBD2. Germline V gene sequence: CDR1 MNHEY, CDR2 SVGAGI. This CDR3 is 17 amino acids long. Trimming cost V 2 bases and J 0 bases; bases outside gene matches: 5. This CDR3 reads CASSYLLAGGPSYEQYF. Here the CDR3 DNA reads TGTGCCAGCAGTTACCTTCTAGCGGGAGGGCCCTCCTACGAGCAGTACTTC.

This clonotype was counted many times. The genes are TRBV30 and TRBJ1-5, with D possibly being TRBD1 (6 bases). The CDR3 is 12 amino acids. Germline V gene sequence: CDR1 GTSNPN, CDR2 SVGIG (reference sequence). V lost 0 bases and J 7 bases, leaving 7 bases between the germline ends. The CDR3 DNA sequence: TGTGCCTGGAGTGTCGGGACACAGCCCCAGCATTTT. Encoded protein: CAWSVGTQPQHF.

There are many counts of this clonotype. The rearrangement links TRBV30 to TRBJ1-3; D gene uncertain. Trimming cost V 4 bases and J 2 bases, with 15 bases left between them. This CDR3 comprises 15 residues. CDR1 is GTSNPN, CDR2 SVGIG, per germline (reference sequence). The CDR3 protein is CAWNFGRATGNTIYF. The CDR3 DNA is TGTGCCTGGAACTTCGGCCGAGCGACTGGAAACACCATATATTTT.

This clonotype was counted at least ten times. The chain couples TRBV12-3 or TRBV12-4 to TRBJ2-5, with a tentative D call TRBD1 (6 bases). Trimming cost V 8 bases and J 2 bases, with 15 bases left between them. There are 14 residues in the CDR3. The DNA of the CDR3 is TGTGCCAGCGGGGTCGACAGGAAACAAGAGACCCAGTACTTC. Amino acid sequence: CASGVDRKQETQYF.

The CDR3 sequence is CASSTGGTAEQETQYF. CDR3 nucleotides: TGTGCCAGTAGCACCGGCGGGACAGCAGAGCAAGAGACCCAGTACTTC. The chain links TRBV19 to TRBJ2-5, with D tentatively TRBD1 (7 bases). This CDR3 has 16 amino acids. CDR1 and CDR2 from the germline V gene are LNHDA and SQIVND (reference sequence). The germline V and J ends were trimmed by 6 bases and 2 bases, with 19 bases remaining between them.

In this sample, this clonotype turned up many times. The rearrangement links TRBV5-1 to TRBJ2-7; possibly TRBD2 for D (5 bases). V was shortened by 2 bases and J by 4 bases, with 7 bases between the two germline ends. Germline values: CDR1 SGHRS, CDR2 YFSETQ. The CDR3 covers 12 residues. CDR3 protein: CASSFSGYEQYF. DNA for the CDR3: TGCGCCAGCAGCTTCTCGGGATACGAGCAGTACTTC.

The chain uses TRBV6-1 and TRBJ1-1, with 9 bases fitting TRBD1. V lost 4 bases and J lost 6; bases outside the gene matches: 9. The CDR3 spans 15 residues. CDR1 and CDR2 (germline): MNHNS, SASEGT. The CDR3 sequence is CASSGGTGKRPEAFF. The CDR3 DNA follows: TGTGCCAGCAGTGGCGGGACAGGGAAGAGGCCTGAAGCTTTCTTT.

The sample holds many counts of this clonotype. CDR3 in amino acids: CASSPILAANTGELFF. CDR3 DNA sequence: TGCGCCAGCAGCCCCATACTAGCAGCGAACACCGGGGAGCTGTTTTTT. The chain combines TRBV5-1 with TRBJ2-2; D is possibly TRBD2 (6 bases). The CDR3 is 16 amino acids. V was clipped by 4 bases and J by 0 bases, with 13 bases between them. Germline V gene sequence: CDR1 SGHRS, CDR2 YFSETQ.

The gene calls are TRBV6-2 or TRBV6-3 and TRBJ2-7; TRBD1 might be the D (5 bases). The CDR3 has 14 residues. Germline lookup yields CDR1 MNHEY and CDR2 SVGEGT. The V end lost 6 bases, the J end lost 4 bases, and 16 bases lay between the germline ends. CDR3 coding DNA: TGTGCCAGCAGCCGTACGTCAGGGTTATACGAGCAGTACTTC. Residues: CASSRTSGLYEQYF.

This clonotype was observed at least ten times. This chain connects TRBV6-5 to TRBJ2-2, with D tentatively TRBD1 (6 bases). The germline gives CDR1 MNHEY, CDR2 SVGAGI. The CDR3 spans 14 residues. The V gene lost 5 bases and the J gene lost 5 bases, with 12 bases spanning the gap. The CDR3 sequence is CASSNDQGTGELFF. CDR3 sequence (DNA): TGTGCCAGCAGTAACGACCAGGGGACCGGGGAGCTGTTTTTT.

V and J are TRBV7-8 and TRBJ2-7; D might be TRBD2 (6 bases). V shed 4 bases and J shed 7 bases, with 14 bases lying between them. Germline values: CDR1 SGHVS, CDR2 FQNEAQ. The CDR3 spans 13 residues. For the CDR3, the DNA is TGTGCCAGCAGCTGGGGACTTGAGAGGGAGCAGTACTTC. It codes for CASSWGLEREQYF.

The sample holds many counts of this clonotype. The V gene is TRBV20-1, the J gene TRBJ2-7; 7 bases agree with TRBD2. This CDR3 comprises 15 residues. The trim removed 1 base at V and 3 bases at J, leaving 9 bases unmatched. Germline V gives CDR1 DFQATT, CDR2 SNEGSKA (reference sequence). The CDR3 is CSARGSGTFYYEQYF. The CDR3 region has the DNA TGCAGTGCTAGAGGGAGCGGGACTTTTTACTACGAGCAGTACTTC.

Here the CDR3 DNA reads TGTGCCAGCAGCTTGGGACTAGCGGGAGCGAACCAAGAGACCCAGTACTTC. Amino acid sequence: CASSLGLAGANQETQYF. The chain has TRBV13 and TRBJ2-5, with TRBD2 matching over 14 bases. CDR3 size: 17 residues. With 3 bases clipped from V and 0 bases from J, the junction kept 3 bases outside the gene matches. Germline CDR1 and CDR2: PRHDT and FYEKMQ (reference sequence).

The sample holds many counts of this clonotype. This chain links TRBV11-1 with TRBJ2-7, with a possible D match to TRBD1 (5 bases). CDR3 length: 14 residues. V was trimmed by 5 bases and J by 6 bases, leaving 17 bases between them. CDR1 is SGHAT and CDR2 is FQDESV in the germline V gene (reference sequence). The CDR3 bases are TGTGCCAGCAGCACAAGGGCAGGGCATTTCGAGCAGTACTTC. Amino acid sequence: CASSTRAGHFEQYF.

This CDR3 is CASIGLNTEAFF. The CDR3 nucleotides are TGTGCCAGTATTGGACTCAACACTGAAGCTTTCTTT. The V and J genes are TRBV6-2 or TRBV6-3 and TRBJ1-1; unclear D gene. Germline V lookup: CDR1 MNHEY, CDR2 SVGEGT. V dropped 9 bases and J dropped 2 bases, with 10 bases sitting between them. This CDR3 is 12 amino acids long.

This clonotype appeared many times. DNA for the CDR3: TGTGCCAGCAGCATCGTTGGCGGGAGTGCTCAGACCCAGTACTTC. Its protein product is CASSIVGGSAQTQYF. The gene calls are TRBV7-9 and TRBJ2-5; 7 bases are a match to TRBD2. Germline-derived CDR1 and CDR2 are SEHNR and FQNEAQ (reference sequence). V was clipped by 5 bases and J by 6 bases; unmatched bases: 12. The CDR3 covers 15 residues. The variable domain in full, with the rest retrieved from reference TRBV7-9 and TRBJ2-5, is DTGVSQNPRHKITKRGQNVTFRCDPISEHNRLYWYRQTLGQGPEFLTYFQNEAQLEKSRLLSDRFSAERPKGSFSTLEIQRTEQGDSAMYLCASSIVGGSAQTQYFGPGTRLLVL.